These T cell receptor beta chains were read from a single sample in a study of glioma-infiltrating T cells. One entry per CDR3 protein, called by TCRdb with MiXCR from the multiplex PCR reads. The data show about 400,000 distinct CDR3 sequences, with 41% seen just once and about 12% held by the top ten. Material: glioma tissue, nonneoplastic brain tissue, or PBMCs (not recorded which). Receptors originate from a human donor with low-grade glioma or glioblastoma, undergoing nonglioma brain surgery, or in good health (not recorded which). The CDR3 runs from the conserved cysteine through the conserved F or W. D genes are given only for firm matches. Expanded clones get a size class; other rows say once, few or many, or leave the size out.

CDR3 protein	CDR3 DNA	J gene	clone size	V gene	CDR3 length	D gene
CASIRQGSTVGTGKLFF	TGTGCCAGTATCCGTCAGGGATCTACAGTGGGCACGGGAAAACTGTTTTTT	TRBJ1-4	few	TRBV19	17	.
CATSDVRTGSTDTQYF	TGTGCCACCAGTGATGTGCGGACAGGGAGCACAGATACGCAGTATTTT	TRBJ2-3	.	TRBV24-1	16	TRBD1
CIVLNQAITGELFF	TGCATTGTCTTAAATCAAGCGATCACCGGGGAGCTGTTTTTT	TRBJ2-2	.	TRBV20-1	14	.
CATSRGKRGGNTGELFF	TGTGCCACCAGCAGAGGGAAAAGGGGGGGAAACACCGGGGAGCTGTTTTTT	TRBJ2-2	.	TRBV15	17	.
CASTDGNTIYF	TGTGCCAGCACAGATGGAAACACCATATATTTT	TRBJ1-3	many	TRBV27	11	.
CASSLGGDSLEQYF	TGTGCCAGCAGTTTGGGAGGAGATAGCCTCGAGCAGTACTTC	TRBJ2-7	few	TRBV12-3/TRBV12-4	14	.
CASSLKGAYSYEQYF	TGTGCCAGCAGTTTAAAGGGAGCCTATTCCTACGAGCAGTACTTC	TRBJ2-7	many	TRBV27	15	.
CASSFETPNYGYTF	TGCGCCAGCAGCTTCGAGACTCCTAACTATGGCTACACCTTC	TRBJ1-2	.	TRBV5-1	14	.
CAGSEAKLAGHEQYF	TGTGCCGGCAGTGAAGCTAAACTAGCGGGACACGAGCAGTACTTC	TRBJ2-7	.	TRBV6-1	15	TRBD2
CAIRTGVGEKLFF	TGTGCCATCAGGACAGGGGTGGGTGAAAAACTGTTTTTT	TRBJ1-4	once	TRBV10-3	13	TRBD1
CASSTLRSTFGGLFF	TGTGCCAGCAGTACCCTAAGGTCCACGTTCGGGGGGCTGTTTTTT	TRBJ2-2	.	TRBV2	15	.
CATSRDRDIWYQGTQYF	TGTGCCACCAGCAGAGATCGGGACATATGGTACCAAGGGACCCAGTACTTC	TRBJ2-5	.	TRBV15	17	.
CSAPKLAGTAYNEQFF	TGCAGTGCACCAAAACTAGCGGGGACAGCGTACAATGAGCAGTTCTTC	TRBJ2-1	few	TRBV20-1	16	TRBD2
CASSPVGSNQPQHF	TGTGCCAGCAGCCCTGTGGGTTCCAATCAGCCCCAGCATTTT	TRBJ1-5	few	TRBV7-2	14	.
CASSFEWRGNSYNEQFF	TGTGCCAGCAGCTTCGAGTGGCGGGGAAACTCCTACAATGAGCAGTTCTTC	TRBJ2-1	few	TRBV7-9	17	.
CASSRDTSTDTQYF	TGTGCCAGCAGTCGGGACACCTCCACAGATACGCAGTATTTT	TRBJ2-3	few	TRBV2	14	.
CASSYAGPMWNEQFF	TGTGCCAGCAGTTACGCAGGGCCAATGTGGAATGAGCAGTTCTTC	TRBJ2-1	.	TRBV6-2/TRBV6-3	15	.
CSAEKGGGGQETQYF	TGCAGTGCTGAGAAGGGCGGGGGGGGACAGGAGACCCAGTACTTC	TRBJ2-5	few	TRBV20-1	15	TRBD2